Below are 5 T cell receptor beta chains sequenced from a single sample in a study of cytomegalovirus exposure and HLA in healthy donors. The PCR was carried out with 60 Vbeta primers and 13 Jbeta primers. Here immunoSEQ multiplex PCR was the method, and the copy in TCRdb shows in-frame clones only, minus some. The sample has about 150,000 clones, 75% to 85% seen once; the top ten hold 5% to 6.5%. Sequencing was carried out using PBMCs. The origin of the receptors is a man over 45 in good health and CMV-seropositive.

The CDR3 DNA follows: TGCGCCAGCAGTGAGTCCTACGAGCAGTACTTC. Amino acids: CASSESYEQYF. The chain uses TRBV10-2 and TRBJ2-5; no firm D call. Near its end, the DNA agrees better with TRBJ2-7, so the J call may be wrong. Germline CDR1 WSHSY, CDR2 SAAADI. This CDR3 region has 11 residues.

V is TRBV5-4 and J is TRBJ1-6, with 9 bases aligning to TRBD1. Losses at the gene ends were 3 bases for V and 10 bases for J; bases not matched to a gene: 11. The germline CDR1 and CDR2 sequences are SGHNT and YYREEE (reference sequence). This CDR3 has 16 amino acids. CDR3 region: CASSSGGTGWLSPLHF. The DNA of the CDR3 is TGTGCCAGCAGCTCAGGCGGGACAGGGTGGTTATCACCCCTCCACTTT.

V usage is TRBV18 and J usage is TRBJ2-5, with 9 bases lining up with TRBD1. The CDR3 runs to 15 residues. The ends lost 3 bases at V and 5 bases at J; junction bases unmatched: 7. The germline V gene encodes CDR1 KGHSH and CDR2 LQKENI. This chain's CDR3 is CASSPGTGRVETQYF. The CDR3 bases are TGTGCCAGCTCACCTGGGACAGGGCGAGTGGAGACCCAGTACTTC.

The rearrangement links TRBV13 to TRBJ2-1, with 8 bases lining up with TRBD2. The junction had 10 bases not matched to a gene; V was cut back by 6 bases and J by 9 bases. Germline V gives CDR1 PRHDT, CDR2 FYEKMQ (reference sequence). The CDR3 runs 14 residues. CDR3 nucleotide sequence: TGTGCCAGCAGACCGGGACTAGTCGTAAGTGAGCAGTTCTTC. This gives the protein CASRPGLVVSEQFF.

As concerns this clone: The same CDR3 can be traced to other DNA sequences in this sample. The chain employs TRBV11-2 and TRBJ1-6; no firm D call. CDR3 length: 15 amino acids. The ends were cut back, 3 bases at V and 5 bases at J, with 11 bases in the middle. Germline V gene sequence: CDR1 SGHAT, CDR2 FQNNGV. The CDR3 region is CASSFTVMNNSPLHF. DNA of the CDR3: TGTGCCAGCAGCTTTACGGTCATGAATAATTCACCCCTCCACTTT.